This T cell receptor beta chain originates from a study of PD-L1 blockade in urothelial cancer. Overall study: Atezolizumab at 1,200 mg intravenously every 3 weeks was started by patients in about 2014. Analyzed time points were 3 weeks (second dose) and 6 weeks after therapy began.

Study findings and constraints: Durable benefit was linked to greater 3-week expansion of tumor-associated blood clones.

Libraries were prepared by immunoSEQ multiplex PCR; TCRdb keeps only in-frame clonotypes and omits some of them. Of fewer than 50,000 clones listed, more than 80% are singletons. The V gene end was trimmed by 0 bases and the J gene end by 4 bases; junction bases not matched to a gene: 3. The germline V gene encodes CDR1 LGHNT and CDR2 FRNRAP. There are 15 residues in the CDR3. This clone was seen a few times. As yet, its antigen is unknown. Time point defined: peripheral blood 6 weeks after treatment start. The sequence was collected from a man between 65 and 85 years old with urothelial cancer. The sequencing used PBMCs, collected around atezolizumab (anti-PD-L1) treatment. The V gene is TRBV12-5, the J gene TRBJ2-1; 7 bases fit TRBD2. CDR3 nucleotides: TGTGCTAGTGGTTTGGTTGGCGGGAGATACAATGAGCAGTTCTTC. As protein: CASGLVGGRYNEQFF.